The rows below give T cell receptor beta chains drawn from one sample of a study of T cell changes during pregnancy in multiple sclerosis. The protocol was immunoSEQ multiplex PCR, while the TCRdb copy is restricted to in-frame clones and leaves out a portion. The table has more than 20,000 clones, approximately 92% seen once. Specimen: CD8+ T cells from peripheral blood mononuclear cells, collected in the third trimester of pregnancy. These receptors were obtained from a female donor with multiple sclerosis, enrolled in a pregnancy study. CDR3s include the opening cysteine and the closing phenylalanine or tryptophan. Each record gives: clone size, D gene, V gene, J gene, CDR3 DNA, CDR3 protein. The D gene is left open where the match is weak. Rows may omit the clone size; those that give it use once, few, many or a size class.

NA	NA	TRBV7-5	TRBJ2-7	TGTGTCAGAAGCTTCGAAGCAGGGACCTACGAGCAGTACTTC	CVRSFEAGTYEQYF
NA	NA	TRBV27	TRBJ2-7	TGTGCCAGCAGTTTATCTAGGGGGAGGGTTCTGGACGAGCAGTACTTC	CASSLSRGRVLDEQYF
NA	NA	TRBV6-5	TRBJ1-1	TGTGCCAGCAGTCAGGGAGGCACTGAAGCTTTCTTT	CASSQGGTEAFF
few	NA	TRBV30	TRBJ1-1	TGTGCCTGGGGCGGGACTATGAACACTGAAGCTTTCTTT	CAWGGTMNTEAFF
NA	TRBD1	TRBV7-3	TRBJ2-1	TGTGCCAGCAGCTTAAGCTGGAACAGGGGCAATGAGCAGTTCTTC	CASSLSWNRGNEQFF
NA	NA	TRBV28	TRBJ2-3	TGTGCCAGCAGTTTTCGGACAGATACGCAGTATTTT	CASSFRTDTQYF
NA	TRBD1	TRBV7-6	TRBJ1-1	TGTGCCAGCAGCACGCCCACAGGGGCCGACCGCATGAACACTGAAGCTTTCTTT	CASSTPTGADRMNTEAFF
once	NA	TRBV27	TRBJ2-1	TGTGCCAGCACCCCCCGGGGGACAGCTTCGAATGAGCAGTTCTTC	CASTPRGTASNEQFF
NA	NA	TRBV5-1	TRBJ1-6	TGCGCCAGCCATCCCGGGGCGGGAGGTTCACCCCTCCACTTT	CASHPGAGGSPLHF
NA	TRBD1	TRBV2	TRBJ2-4	TGTGCCAGCAGGACAGGGGGCGGCCAAAACATTCAGTACTTC	CASRTGGGQNIQYF
NA	TRBD1	TRBV7-9	TRBJ2-1	TGTGCCAGCAGCTTCGGGACAGCCAATGAGCAGTTCTTC	CASSFGTANEQFF
NA	NA	TRBV5-1	TRBJ1-6	TGCGCCAGCAGCTTGGACAGACACTATAATTCACCCCTCCACTTT	CASSLDRHYNSPLHF
NA	NA	TRBV7-8	TRBJ2-2	TGTGCCAGCGGGCAGGGCACCGGGGAGCTGTTTTTT	CASGQGTGELFF
NA	NA	TRBV27	TRBJ1-1	TGTGCCAGCAGATGGCCAGGAGGAAACACTGAAGCTTTCTTT	CASRWPGGNTEAFF
NA	TRBD2	TRBV15	TRBJ2-1	TGTGCCACCAGCAGAAACCGACTAGCGGGGGGATACAATGAGCAGTTCTTC	CATSRNRLAGGYNEQFF
NA	TRBD1	TRBV2	TRBJ1-4	TGTGCCAGCAGTGACCGGGACAGGACTTATGCAACTAATGAAAAACTGTTTTTT	CASSDRDRTYATNEKLFF
NA	NA	TRBV7-6	TRBJ1-5	TGTGCCAGCAGCTTAGCGCGGGGGATCGAGCCCCAGCATTTT	CASSLARGIEPQHF
once	NA	TRBV11-1	TRBJ2-1	TGTGCCAGCAGCTTAGGGCAGGAGGAATACAATGAGCAGTTCTTC	CASSLGQEEYNEQFF
NA	NA	TRBV29-1	TRBJ2-7	TGCAGCGTTTCAAGCGGTTACTCCTACGAGCAGTACTTC	CSVSSGYSYEQYF
once	TRBD1	TRBV4-3	TRBJ2-7	TGCGCCAGCAGCCAGGGACAGGGGACCTACGAGCAGTACTTC	CASSQGQGTYEQYF
NA	NA	TRBV27	TRBJ1-5	TGTGCCAGCAGTTTAAACGGGGATAGGAATCAGCCCCAGCATTTT	CASSLNGDRNQPQHF
NA	TRBD1	TRBV27	TRBJ1-2	TGTGCCAGCAGTCTGGACAGGGGGCGTAGCTACACCTTC	CASSLDRGRSYTF
NA	TRBD2	TRBV30	TRBJ2-7	TGTGCCTGGAGCGCGACTAGCGGGAGGGACTACGAGCAGTACTTC	CAWSATSGRDYEQYF
NA	NA	TRBV11-2	TRBJ2-3	TGTGCCAGCAGCTTAGCCCAGGGTGCTAGCACAGATACGCAGTATTTT	CASSLAQGASTDTQYF
NA	NA	TRBV6-1	TRBJ1-5	TGTGCCAGCAGTGAATTGGAGGGTTGGGAGCCCCAGCATTTT	CASSELEGWEPQHF
NA	NA	TRBV28	TRBJ1-4	TGTGCCAGCACGGCGGCAACTAATGAAAAACTGTTTTTT	CASTAATNEKLFF
NA	TRBD1	TRBV7-9	TRBJ2-2	TGTGCCAGCAGCCGACAGGGTTTTAACGGGGAGCTGTTTTTT	CASSRQGFNGELFF